These T cell receptor beta chains were read from a single sample in a study of blood T cell repertoires in COVID-19. Profiled with immunoSEQ multiplex PCR; TCRdb holds only in-frame clones, not every one. The profile covers roughly 100,000 clones, with approximately 80% appearing a single time and under 8% taken by the ten largest. Input material: peripheral blood. The source of these receptors is an older man with COVID-19, enrolled during active disease. The CDR3 runs from the conserved cysteine through the conserved F or W. The order of the fields is V gene, CDR3 length, clone size, D gene, J gene, CDR3 protein, CDR3 DNA. The D gene is left open where the match is weak. Only part of the rows carry a size: once, few, many, or a class if the clone is expanded.

v_call: TRBV28
cdr3_length: 16
clone_size: few
d_call: TRBD1
j_call: TRBJ1-4
cdr3_aa: CASSPLPTGQNEKLFF
cdr3_nt: TGTGCCAGCAGTCCCCTTCCGACAGGGCAAAATGAAAAACTGTTTTTT

v_call: TRBV6-6
cdr3_length: 15
clone_size: few
d_call: TRBD1
j_call: TRBJ1-3
cdr3_aa: CASTPTGIAGNTIYF
cdr3_nt: TGTGCCAGCACCCCGACAGGGATCGCCGGAAACACCATATATTTT

v_call: TRBV7-2
cdr3_length: 15
clone_size: -
d_call: -
j_call: TRBJ2-7
cdr3_aa: CASSSRDLLSYEQYF
cdr3_nt: TGTGCCAGCAGCTCCCGGGACTTATTATCCTACGAGCAGTACTTC

v_call: TRBV7-9
cdr3_length: 16
clone_size: -
d_call: TRBD2
j_call: TRBJ2-7
cdr3_aa: CASSRPRAGGIYEQYF
cdr3_nt: TGTGCCAGCAGCCGTCCGCGAGCGGGAGGTATATACGAGCAGTACTTC

v_call: TRBV28
cdr3_length: 18
clone_size: -
d_call: TRBD1
j_call: TRBJ1-1
cdr3_aa: CASSLLGTGGVVYTEAFF
cdr3_nt: TGTGCCAGCAGTTTATTGGGGACAGGGGGCGTGGTGTACACTGAAGCTTTCTTT

v_call: TRBV18
cdr3_length: 15
clone_size: few
d_call: TRBD1
j_call: TRBJ2-2
cdr3_aa: CASSRQGMLAGELFF
cdr3_nt: TGTGCCAGCTCACGACAGGGGATGTTGGCCGGGGAGCTGTTTTTT

v_call: TRBV6-5
cdr3_length: 16
clone_size: few
d_call: -
j_call: TRBJ2-1
cdr3_aa: CASSYSPLTGLNEQFF
cdr3_nt: TGTGCCAGCAGTTACTCGCCCTTGACAGGTTTGAATGAGCAGTTCTTC

v_call: TRBV18
cdr3_length: 15
clone_size: -
d_call: -
j_call: TRBJ1-4
cdr3_aa: CASSPLRTTNEKLFF
cdr3_nt: TGTGCCAGCTCGCCCCTACGCACAACTAATGAAAAACTGTTTTTT

v_call: TRBV25-1
cdr3_length: 12
clone_size: -
d_call: -
j_call: TRBJ2-4
cdr3_aa: CASSTQGHIQYF
cdr3_nt: TGTGCCAGCAGCACCCAGGGGCACATTCAGTACTTC

v_call: TRBV5-4
cdr3_length: 13
clone_size: -
d_call: TRBD1
j_call: TRBJ1-2
cdr3_aa: CASSRDRGVGYTF
cdr3_nt: TGTGCCAGCAGCCGGGACAGGGGGGTCGGCTACACCTTC

v_call: TRBV5-1
cdr3_length: 14
clone_size: -
d_call: -
j_call: TRBJ1-1
cdr3_aa: CASSLPQSGTEAFF
cdr3_nt: TGCGCCAGCAGCTTGCCCCAAAGCGGCACTGAAGCTTTCTTT

v_call: TRBV30
cdr3_length: 12
clone_size: -
d_call: -
j_call: TRBJ1-3
cdr3_aa: CAWTNSGNTIYF
cdr3_nt: TGTGCCTGGACCAACTCTGGAAACACCATATATTTT

v_call: TRBV24-1
cdr3_length: 11
clone_size: once
d_call: -
j_call: TRBJ2-3
cdr3_aa: CATNAGDTQYF
cdr3_nt: TGTGCCACCAATGCCGGGGATACGCAGTATTTT

v_call: TRBV28
cdr3_length: 15
clone_size: -
d_call: TRBD1
j_call: TRBJ2-7
cdr3_aa: CASRSRLDRAYEQYF
cdr3_nt: TGTGCCAGCAGGAGTCGGTTGGACAGGGCCTACGAGCAGTACTTC

v_call: TRBV4-1
cdr3_length: 18
clone_size: -
d_call: TRBD2
j_call: TRBJ2-6
cdr3_aa: CASSRRGDLSSGANVLTF
cdr3_nt: TGCGCCAGCAGCCGTCGGGGGGACTTAAGCTCTGGGGCCAACGTCCTGACTTTC

v_call: TRBV7-2
cdr3_length: 16
clone_size: -
d_call: -
j_call: TRBJ2-7
cdr3_aa: CASSLRGGASSYEQYF
cdr3_nt: TGTGCCAGCAGCTTAAGGGGGGGAGCGAGTTCCTACGAGCAGTACTTC

v_call: TRBV9
cdr3_length: 15
clone_size: -
d_call: -
j_call: TRBJ1-1
cdr3_aa: CASSVDRLMNTEAFF
cdr3_nt: TGTGCCAGCAGCGTTGACAGACTCATGAACACTGAAGCTTTCTTT

v_call: TRBV25-1
cdr3_length: 14
clone_size: -
d_call: -
j_call: TRBJ1-3
cdr3_aa: CASAFGGPGNTIYF
cdr3_nt: TGTGCCAGCGCGTTCGGAGGGCCTGGAAACACCATATATTTT

v_call: TRBV7-6
cdr3_length: 13
clone_size: -
d_call: TRBD2
j_call: TRBJ2-1
cdr3_aa: CARAGGHYNEQFF
cdr3_nt: TGTGCCAGGGCGGGAGGTCACTACAATGAGCAGTTCTTC

v_call: TRBV27
cdr3_length: 15
clone_size: -
d_call: TRBD1
j_call: TRBJ1-6
cdr3_aa: CASSLSGTGNSPLHF
cdr3_nt: TGTGCCAGCAGTTTATCCGGGACAGGGAATTCACCCCTCCACTTT

v_call: TRBV2
cdr3_length: 14
clone_size: -
d_call: TRBD2
j_call: TRBJ2-5
cdr3_aa: CASSLAGVMETQYF
cdr3_nt: TGTGCCAGCAGTTTAGCGGGAGTCATGGAGACCCAGTACTTC

v_call: TRBV28
cdr3_length: 18
clone_size: -
d_call: -
j_call: TRBJ1-3
cdr3_aa: CASSLLVVRRGSGNTIYF
cdr3_nt: TGTGCCAGCAGTTTATTAGTAGTTCGGAGGGGCTCTGGAAACACCATATATTTT

v_call: TRBV11-2
cdr3_length: 14
clone_size: few
d_call: -
j_call: TRBJ2-7
cdr3_aa: CASSGTGIAYEQYF
cdr3_nt: TGTGCCAGCAGCGGTACAGGGATTGCCTACGAGCAGTACTTC

v_call: TRBV4-1
cdr3_length: 19
clone_size: -
d_call: TRBD2
j_call: TRBJ2-1
cdr3_aa: CASSRGLAGSQSSYNEQFF
cdr3_nt: TGCGCCAGCAGCCGAGGACTAGCGGGATCACAGAGCTCCTACAATGAGCAGTTCTTC

v_call: TRBV11-3
cdr3_length: 14
clone_size: once
d_call: -
j_call: TRBJ2-3
cdr3_aa: CASSLEQGWDTQYF
cdr3_nt: TGTGCCAGCAGCTTAGAACAGGGATGGGATACGCAGTATTTT

v_call: TRBV6-1
cdr3_length: 18
clone_size: many
d_call: TRBD2
j_call: TRBJ2-1
cdr3_aa: CASSDILGGLGVHNEQFF
cdr3_nt: TGTGCCAGCAGTGATATTTTAGGTGGACTAGGAGTCCACAATGAGCAGTTCTTC

v_call: TRBV9
cdr3_length: 15
clone_size: -
d_call: -
j_call: TRBJ2-3
cdr3_aa: CASSPYGTSPHTQYF
cdr3_nt: TGTGCCAGCAGCCCCTATGGTACTAGCCCGCATACGCAGTATTTT

v_call: TRBV24-1
cdr3_length: 14
clone_size: -
d_call: TRBD1
j_call: TRBJ2-2
cdr3_aa: CAISDRANTGELFF
cdr3_nt: TGTGCCATCTCCGACAGGGCGAACACCGGGGAGCTGTTTTTT

v_call: TRBV2
cdr3_length: 15
clone_size: -
d_call: -
j_call: TRBJ1-6
cdr3_aa: CASSGQSSYNSPLHF
cdr3_nt: TGTGCCAGCAGTGGGCAAAGCTCCTATAATTCACCCCTCCACTTT

v_call: TRBV6-2/TRBV6-3
cdr3_length: 16
clone_size: -
d_call: -
j_call: TRBJ1-1
cdr3_aa: CASSPRQVFGKTEAFF
cdr3_nt: TGTGCCAGCAGCCCTCGGCAGGTATTCGGGAAGACTGAAGCTTTCTTT

v_call: TRBV16
cdr3_length: 14
clone_size: -
d_call: -
j_call: TRBJ1-1
cdr3_aa: CASSLPGLFTEAFF
cdr3_nt: TGTGCCAGCAGCCTTCCAGGACTTTTCACTGAAGCTTTCTTT

v_call: TRBV18
cdr3_length: 13
clone_size: -
d_call: -
j_call: TRBJ2-2
cdr3_aa: CASSPTRSGELFF
cdr3_nt: TGTGCCAGCTCACCGACTAGATCCGGGGAGCTGTTTTTT

v_call: TRBV6-2/TRBV6-3
cdr3_length: 14
clone_size: -
d_call: -
j_call: TRBJ1-2
cdr3_aa: CASSYTGGGIMITF
cdr3_nt: TGTGCCAGCAGTTACACTGGAGGAGGGATTATGATCACCTTC

v_call: TRBV29-1
cdr3_length: 12
clone_size: -
d_call: -
j_call: TRBJ2-5
cdr3_aa: CSVRIGGETQYF
cdr3_nt: TGCAGCGTTCGAATCGGGGGAGAGACCCAGTACTTC

v_call: TRBV20-1
cdr3_length: 16
clone_size: -
d_call: TRBD1
j_call: TRBJ1-6
cdr3_aa: CSASGVGTANNSPLHF
cdr3_nt: TGCAGTGCTAGTGGGGTCGGGACAGCCAATAATTCACCCCTCCACTTT

v_call: TRBV5-5
cdr3_length: 15
clone_size: -
d_call: -
j_call: TRBJ1-5
cdr3_aa: CASSLNPGGNQPQHF
cdr3_nt: TGTGCCAGCAGCTTGAACCCGGGAGGCAATCAGCCCCAGCATTTT

v_call: TRBV6-5
cdr3_length: 15
clone_size: -
d_call: TRBD1
j_call: TRBJ2-5
cdr3_aa: CASSYGSGGTQTQYF
cdr3_nt: TGTGCCAGCAGTTACGGGTCAGGGGGCACACAGACCCAGTACTTC

v_call: TRBV7-9
cdr3_length: 15
clone_size: -
d_call: TRBD2
j_call: TRBJ2-5
cdr3_aa: CASTLPGLARETQYF
cdr3_nt: TGTGCCAGCACCCTTCCAGGACTAGCGAGGGAGACCCAGTACTTC

v_call: TRBV2
cdr3_length: 13
clone_size: -
d_call: -
j_call: TRBJ2-7
cdr3_aa: CASSAGQRYEQYF
cdr3_nt: TGTGCCAGCAGTGCGGGACAACGGTACGAGCAGTACTTC

v_call: TRBV30
cdr3_length: 13
clone_size: -
d_call: TRBD2
j_call: TRBJ2-2
cdr3_aa: CARRPAGGGELFF
cdr3_nt: TGTGCCCGCCGCCCAGCGGGAGGCGGGGAGCTGTTTTTT

v_call: TRBV5-1
cdr3_length: 16
clone_size: -
d_call: TRBD2
j_call: TRBJ2-3
cdr3_aa: CASSSGTSGNTDTQYF
cdr3_nt: TGCGCCAGCAGCTCTGGGACTAGCGGGAACACAGATACGCAGTATTTT

v_call: TRBV7-9
cdr3_length: 15
clone_size: -
d_call: -
j_call: TRBJ2-7
cdr3_aa: CASSLLGGTSYEQYF
cdr3_nt: TGTGCCAGCAGCTTGCTCGGGGGGACATCCTACGAGCAGTACTTC

v_call: TRBV14
cdr3_length: 16
clone_size: -
d_call: TRBD1
j_call: TRBJ1-1
cdr3_aa: CASSPLGGTENTEAFF
cdr3_nt: TGTGCCAGCAGCCCTCTTGGGGGGACAGAGAACACTGAAGCTTTCTTT

v_call: TRBV6-5
cdr3_length: 14
clone_size: -
d_call: -
j_call: TRBJ2-3
cdr3_aa: CASSFGTPTDTQYF
cdr3_nt: TGTGCCAGCAGTTTCGGGACTCCTACAGATACGCAGTATTTT

v_call: TRBV6-1
cdr3_length: 19
clone_size: once
d_call: TRBD2
j_call: TRBJ2-3
cdr3_aa: CASSDPSRWEGVAPDTQYF
cdr3_nt: TGTGCCAGCAGTGACCCCAGTCGGTGGGAGGGAGTGGCCCCAGATACGCAGTATTTT

v_call: TRBV5-4
cdr3_length: 15
clone_size: once
d_call: -
j_call: TRBJ2-1
cdr3_aa: CASSQVGGGNNEQFF
cdr3_nt: TGTGCCAGCAGCCAGGTGGGGGGAGGTAACAATGAGCAGTTCTTC

v_call: TRBV7-2
cdr3_length: 13
clone_size: -
d_call: TRBD2
j_call: TRBJ2-5
cdr3_aa: CATGGRDQETQYF
cdr3_nt: TGTGCCACGGGGGGGCGGGATCAAGAGACCCAGTACTTC

v_call: TRBV28
cdr3_length: 11
clone_size: -
d_call: -
j_call: TRBJ1-2
cdr3_aa: CASSFWHGYTF
cdr3_nt: TGTGCCAGCAGTTTTTGGCATGGCTACACCTTC

v_call: TRBV9
cdr3_length: 15
clone_size: -
d_call: TRBD2
j_call: TRBJ2-1
cdr3_aa: CASSVGLADYNEQFF
cdr3_nt: TGTGCCAGCAGCGTAGGTCTAGCGGACTACAATGAGCAGTTCTTC

v_call: TRBV10-3
cdr3_length: 12
clone_size: -
d_call: TRBD1
j_call: TRBJ2-5
cdr3_aa: CAIAGGEETQYF
cdr3_nt: TGTGCCATCGCAGGGGGAGAAGAGACCCAGTACTTC

v_call: TRBV7-8
cdr3_length: 15
clone_size: -
d_call: -
j_call: TRBJ2-7
cdr3_aa: CASSIGGQRWNEQYF
cdr3_nt: TGTGCCAGCAGTATCGGGGGACAGCGTTGGAACGAGCAGTACTTC

v_call: TRBV28
cdr3_length: 14
clone_size: -
d_call: TRBD1
j_call: TRBJ2-7
cdr3_aa: CASSLLGTGYEQYF
cdr3_nt: TGTGCCAGCAGTTTATTGGGGACAGGATACGAGCAGTACTTC

v_call: TRBV5-5
cdr3_length: 14
clone_size: -
d_call: TRBD1
j_call: TRBJ1-2
cdr3_aa: CASSLWTGIHGYTF
cdr3_nt: TGTGCCAGCAGCTTGTGGACAGGGATTCATGGCTACACCTTC

v_call: TRBV18
cdr3_length: 16
clone_size: -
d_call: -
j_call: TRBJ1-5
cdr3_aa: CASSPPGAGDNQPQHF
cdr3_nt: TGTGCCAGCTCACCACCGGGGGCAGGGGATAATCAGCCCCAGCATTTT

v_call: TRBV4-1
cdr3_length: 19
clone_size: once
d_call: TRBD2
j_call: TRBJ2-2
cdr3_aa: CASSQEKGLAGPNTGELFF
cdr3_nt: TGCGCCAGCAGCCAAGAAAAGGGACTAGCGGGGCCGAACACCGGGGAGCTGTTTTTT

v_call: TRBV7-9
cdr3_length: 16
clone_size: -
d_call: TRBD1
j_call: TRBJ1-4
cdr3_aa: CASSSWDRVDNEKLFF
cdr3_nt: TGTGCCAGCAGCTCCTGGGACAGGGTGGATAATGAAAAACTGTTTTTT

v_call: TRBV7-9
cdr3_length: 15
clone_size: -
d_call: -
j_call: TRBJ2-6
cdr3_aa: CASSSQGGGANVLTF
cdr3_nt: TGTGCCAGCAGCTCCCAGGGTGGTGGGGCCAACGTCCTGACTTTC

v_call: TRBV18
cdr3_length: 15
clone_size: -
d_call: TRBD1
j_call: TRBJ2-3
cdr3_aa: CASSLAGQGEDTQYF
cdr3_nt: TGTGCCAGCTCACTAGCCGGACAGGGAGAAGATACGCAGTATTTT